This passage covers 12 T cell receptor beta chains from one sample sequenced in a study of blood T cell repertoires in COVID-19. Only in-frame clones appear in the TCRdb table, and some are missing; sequencing was by immunoSEQ multiplex PCR. Of about 470,000 clones detected, roughly 90% appear once; the ten largest clones hold around 0.64%. The sequenced sample consisted of PBMCs or T cells enriched from blood (not recorded which). The source is a woman younger than 35 who had recovered from COVID-19.

Only one count was recorded for this clone. The V call is TRBV2, the J call TRBJ1-1; no clear D. Germline V gives CDR1 SNHLY, CDR2 FYNNEI. V was cut by 0 bases and J by 1 base, with 9 bases left in between. The CDR3 is 15 amino acids. The CDR3 nucleotides read TGTGCCAGCAGTGAAGCGAGGAACGGGAACACTGAAGCTTTCTTT. It yields the protein CASSEARNGNTEAFF.

The chain links TRBV3-1 (or the pseudogene TRBV3-2) to TRBJ2-7; D ambiguous. V lost 0 bases and J 7 bases, leaving 13 bases between the germline ends. Per the germline V gene, CDR1 is LGHDT and CDR2 is YNNKEL (reference sequence). The CDR3 loop spans 14 amino acids. The CDR3 region has the DNA TGTGCCAGCAGCCAAGAGCGTCGCCCGAGGGAGCAGTACTTC. Its protein product is CASSQERRPREQYF.

This clone was recorded many times. The chain carries TRBV7-9 and TRBJ1-4; D uncertain. CDR1 and CDR2 (germline): SEHNR, FQNEAQ (reference sequence). Trimming took 3 bases from V and 11 from J, leaving 13 bases between them. The CDR3 sequence is 13 residues long. In nucleotides, the CDR3 is TGTGCCAGCAGCTTTGATTCCGGGAACAAACTGTTTTTT. Amino acids: CASSFDSGNKLFF. The whole variable domain, filled in from reference TRBV7-9 and TRBJ1-4, reads DTGVSQNPRHKITKRGQNVTFRCDPISEHNRLYWYRQTLGQGPEFLTYFQNEAQLEKSRLLSDRFSAERPKGSFSTLEIQRTEQGDSAMYLCASSFDSGNKLFFGSGTQLSVL.

V is TRBV10-1 and J is TRBJ2-2; D might be TRBD1 (6 bases). CDR1 is WNHNN, CDR2 SYGVQD, per germline (reference sequence). CDR3 length equals 16 residues. Trimming removed 3 bases from V and 4 bases from J, with 15 bases in between. CDR3 loop: CASSDASGASTGELFF. CDR3 DNA sequence: TGCGCCAGCAGTGACGCCTCAGGGGCCTCCACCGGGGAGCTGTTTTTT.

CDR3 protein: CASSEGAYNEQFF. DNA for the CDR3: TGTGCCAGCAGTGAAGGAGCCTACAATGAGCAGTTCTTC. The chain has TRBV2 and TRBJ2-1; no definite D call. Germline V CDR1 and CDR2: SNHLY, FYNNEI. The CDR3 is 13 amino acids. Trimming removed 1 base at V and 2 bases at J, with 3 bases between. The full variable domain, in which reference TRBV2 and TRBJ2-1 provide the parts outside the CDR3, is EPEVTQTPSHQVTQMGQEVILRCVPISNHLYFYWYRQILGQKVEFLVSFYNNEISEKSEIFDDQFSVERPDGSNFTLKIRSTKLEDSAMYFCASSEGAYNEQFFGPGTRLTVL.

V is TRBV19 and J is TRBJ2-5, with TRBD2 matching 13 bases. Per germline, CDR1 LNHDA and CDR2 SQIVND (reference sequence). V dropped 3 bases and J dropped 2; count of bases not matched to a gene: 6. This CDR3 contains 17 residues. The CDR3: CASSIGETSGGQETQYF. CDR3 sequence (DNA): TGTGCCAGTAGTATCGGGGAGACTAGCGGGGGGCAAGAGACCCAGTACTTC.

The genes are TRBV2 and TRBJ1-2; D may be TRBD1 (6 bases). Per the germline V gene, CDR1 is SNHLY and CDR2 is FYNNEI. Trimming took 5 bases from V and 8 from J, leaving 18 bases between them. This CDR3 spans 14 amino acids. The CDR3, as DNA: TGTGCCAGCAGTTATCGTGACAGGAATAACGGCTACACCTTC. It specifies CASSYRDRNNGYTF.

The chain joins TRBV19 to TRBJ2-7; TRBD1 is a possible D gene (6 bases). The CDR3 has 17 amino acids. The V and J ends lost 3 bases and 1 base respectively, with 19 bases between them. Germline V gene data show CDR1 as LNHDA and CDR2 as SQIVND (reference sequence). CDR3 residues: CASSIPTGSPSSYEQYF. The CDR3 nucleotides read TGTGCCAGTAGTATTCCCACAGGGAGCCCCTCGTCCTACGAGCAGTACTTC.

This chain connects TRBV21-1 to TRBJ1-1. TRBV21-1 is an annotated pseudogene. The CDR3 spans 16 residues. The CDR3 loop reads CASSRRRATMNTEAFF. The DNA of the CDR3 is TGTGCCAGCAGCAGGAGGAGGGCTACTATGAACACTGAAGCTTTCTTT.

J is TRBJ1-4 and V is TRBV19; D might be TRBD1 (5 bases). The length of the CDR3 is 13 residues. The V gene lost 5 bases and the J gene lost 15 bases, with 19 bases spanning the gap. The germline V gene encodes CDR1 LNHDA and CDR2 SQIVND (reference sequence). The CDR3 here is CASSARVFGGLFF. The CDR3 nucleotides are TGTGCCAGTAGTGCCAGGGTTTTCGGGGGGTTGTTTTTT.

The chain combines TRBV3-1 (or the pseudogene TRBV3-2) with TRBJ1-3; unclear D gene. This CDR3 is built from 14 residues. Germline V gene data show CDR1 as LGHDT and CDR2 as YNNKEL (reference sequence). Trimming took off 0 bases at V and 3 bases at J, with 6 bases between the two ends. The CDR3 DNA sequence: TGTGCCAGCAGCCAAGATTTCGGTGGAAACACCATATATTTT. It is translated as CASSQDFGGNTIYF.

The CDR3 reads CASSASGEQFF. DNA for the CDR3: TGTGCCAGCAGCGCTAGCGGGGAGCAGTTCTTC. J is TRBJ2-1 and V is TRBV7-6; 8 bases line up with TRBD2. The CDR3 contains 11 residues. Germline V gene lookup returns CDR1 SGHVS and CDR2 FNYEAQ. J gave up 10 bases and V 5 bases, and 1 base lay outside the gene matches.